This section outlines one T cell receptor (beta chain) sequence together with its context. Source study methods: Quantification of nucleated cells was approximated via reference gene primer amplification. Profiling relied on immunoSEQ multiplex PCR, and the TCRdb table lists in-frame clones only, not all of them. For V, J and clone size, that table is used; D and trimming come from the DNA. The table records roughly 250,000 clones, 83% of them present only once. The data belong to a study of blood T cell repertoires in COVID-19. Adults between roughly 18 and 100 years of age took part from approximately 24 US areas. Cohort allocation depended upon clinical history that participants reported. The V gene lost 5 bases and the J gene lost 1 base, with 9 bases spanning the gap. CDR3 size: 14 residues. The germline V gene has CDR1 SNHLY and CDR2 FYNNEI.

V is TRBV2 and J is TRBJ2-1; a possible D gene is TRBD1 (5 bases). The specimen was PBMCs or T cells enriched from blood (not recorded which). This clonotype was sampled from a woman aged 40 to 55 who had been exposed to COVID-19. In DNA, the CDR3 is TGTGCCAGCAGTAGACAGAAATCCTACAATGAGCAGTTCTTC. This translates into CASSRQKSYNEQFF.